This TCR beta chain is drawn from a study of blood T cells in healthy people across ages. A word on this clonotype: What it binds is unknown.

Study-wide points: Roughly linear age-related decline in beta diversity appeared, significant by age 40. Total diversity from one million sequenced T cells was likely underestimated.

Extraction of total RNA produced a minimum of 5 micrograms from each sample. It was with a sample-barcoded 5' primer and a J-beta primer mix that a second PCR of roughly 7 to 12 cycles was run. In TCRdb, the 5' RACE reads were re-called with MiXCR into one record per CDR3 protein. The sample lists just over 1 million distinct CDR3 sequences, 40% to 50% occurring once. The sequence came from a woman in her sixties or seventies in good health. Sequencing input: blood.

CDR3 region: CASSLEQGRYEQYF. CDR3 nucleotide sequence: TGTGCCAGCAGCTTAGAACAGGGCCGCTACGAGCAGTACTTC. This rearrangement joins TRBV7-2 to TRBJ2-7; D perhaps matches TRBD1 (6 bases). The ends were cut back, 1 base at V and 3 bases at J, with 10 bases in the middle. This CDR3 contains 14 residues. Germline CDR1 and CDR2: SGHTA and FQGNSA. The whole variable domain, filled in from reference TRBV7-2 and TRBJ2-7, reads GAGVSQSPSNKVTEKGKDVELRCDPISGHTALYWYRQSLGQGLEFLIYFQGNSAPDKSGLPSDRFSAERTGGSVSTLTIQRTQQEDSAVYLCASSLEQGRYEQYFGPGTRLTVT.